The 21 T cell receptor beta chains listed next were all sequenced from one sample in a study of somatic mutations in cytotoxic T cells in rheumatoid arthritis. Sequencing was performed with immunoSEQ multiplex PCR; in TCRdb, only in-frame clones are kept and a portion is missing. The sample includes around 20,000 clones, around 81% of them seen just once. Source material: CD8+ T cells sorted from blood. Every receptor here comes from a young man with rheumatoid arthritis.

This clone has more than one count but fewer than ten. V usage is TRBV6-4 and J usage is TRBJ2-3; 9 bases align to TRBD2. V dropped 2 bases and J dropped 6; count of bases not matched to a gene: 0. Germline V gene lookup returns CDR1 MRHNA and CDR2 SNTAGT. The CDR3 totals 13 residues. The CDR3: CASSDGTSDTQYF. CDR3 nucleotide sequence: TGTGCCAGCAGTGACGGGACTAGCGATACGCAGTATTTT.

This chain uses TRBV27 with TRBJ2-1; TRBD2 matches at 9 bases. J gave up 10 bases and V 5 bases, and 12 bases lay outside the gene matches. This CDR3 is 15 amino acids long. Germline assignment: CDR1 MNHEY and CDR2 SMNVEV (reference sequence). CDR3 bases: TGTGCCAGCAGTCCCCTAGCGGGGCCGGTAGGGGAGCAGTTCTTC. Protein product: CASSPLAGPVGEQFF.

J is TRBJ1-1 and V is TRBV6-6; D remains unclear. This CDR3 is 13 amino acids long. V lost 0 bases, J lost 7 bases, and 9 bases lay in between. The germline gives CDR1 MNHNY, CDR2 SVGAGI (reference sequence). Written as DNA, the CDR3 is TGTGCCAGCAGTTACTCGGCGGGAGATGAAGCTTTCTTT. The encoded protein is CASSYSAGDEAFF.

The chain uses TRBV4-1 and TRBJ2-3, with D perhaps given as TRBD1 or TRBD2 (6 bases each). Per the germline V gene, CDR1 is MGHRA and CDR2 is YSYEKL. There are 16 residues in the CDR3. Deletions cut 0 bases from V and 2 bases from J, with 12 bases between. The CDR3 is CASSQDRGGLTDTQYF. CDR3 DNA sequence: TGCGCCAGCAGCCAAGACAGGGGAGGTCTCACAGATACGCAGTATTTT.

This sequence joins TRBV11-3 and TRBJ1-2; the D gene is possibly TRBD1 (5 bases). CDR3 length: 14 amino acids. The germline CDR1 and CDR2 sequences are SGHNT and YENEEA. V dropped 7 bases and J dropped 4 bases, with 16 bases sitting between them. CDR3 loop: CASTLPAGTYGYTF. As DNA, the CDR3 is TGTGCCAGCACCCTCCCGGCAGGGACCTATGGCTACACCTTC.

A few counts support this clone. The chain employs TRBV19 and TRBJ1-2; D is perhaps TRBD1 (6 bases). CDR1 and CDR2 (germline): LNHDA, SQIVND (reference sequence). The V gene lost 5 bases and the J gene lost 4 bases, with 11 bases spanning the gap. This CDR3 has 13 residues. The DNA for the CDR3 is TGTGCCAGTAGTCCCCGACAGGCCTATGGCTACACCTTC. It codes for CASSPRQAYGYTF.

The chain links TRBV19 to TRBJ2-3, with D hard to call. The CDR3 is 14 amino acids. Germline V gives CDR1 LNHDA, CDR2 SQIVND (reference sequence). V lost 6 bases, J lost 5 bases, and 15 bases lay in between. The CDR3 loop reads CASSPSVDVDTQYF. The CDR3 DNA is TGTGCCAGTAGCCCTTCGGTCGACGTAGATACGCAGTATTTT.

The V and J genes are TRBV27 and TRBJ1-1, with 8 nucleotides matching TRBD1. J was trimmed by 7 bases and V by 5 bases; bases with no gene match: 9. Germline CDR1 MNHEY, CDR2 SMNVEV (reference sequence). This CDR3 spans 14 amino acids. CDR3 nucleotides: TGTGCCAGCAGTCCAATCCCAGGGGGCGATGAAGCTTTCTTT. It codes for CASSPIPGGDEAFF.

The genes are TRBV10-2 and TRBJ1-1, with D uncertain. V dropped 4 bases and J dropped 7 bases, with 10 bases sitting between them. From germline, CDR1 is WSHSY and CDR2 SAAADI. The CDR3 runs 12 residues. CDR3 bases: TGCGCCAGCAGTGTTTCGAGGCTTGAAGCTTTCTTT. This codes for CASSVSRLEAFF.

This chain links TRBV7-6 with TRBJ2-7; TRBD1 matches at 7 bases. V shed 4 bases and J 4 bases; nucleotides not matched to a gene: 7. This CDR3 is built from 14 residues. Looked up from germline, CDR1 is SGHVS and CDR2 is FNYEAQ. The CDR3 coding sequence is TGTGCCAGCAGCTCAGGGGGAAGCATATACGAGCAGTACTTC. Its protein is CASSSGGSIYEQYF.

This clone has just one count. V usage is TRBV6-4 and J usage is TRBJ1-2; D call uncertain. V was trimmed by 9 bases and J by 4 bases, leaving 15 bases between them. The germline V gene has CDR1 MRHNA and CDR2 SNTAGT. The length of the CDR3 is 13 residues. CDR3 sequence reads: CASILGRLYGYTF. Here the CDR3 DNA reads TGTGCCAGTATACTAGGACGGCTCTATGGCTACACCTTC.

This sequence joins TRBV27 and TRBJ2-7, with 7 bases lining up with TRBD1. The CDR3 loop spans 15 amino acids. CDR1 MNHEY and CDR2 SMNVEV come from the germline V gene (reference sequence). V was clipped by 6 bases and J by 2 bases; unmatched bases: 10. The CDR3 sequence is CASSPQGVPAYEQYF. Here the CDR3 DNA reads TGTGCCAGCAGCCCCCAGGGGGTCCCCGCCTACGAGCAGTACTTC.

The V gene is TRBV28, the J gene TRBJ1-1; maybe TRBD1 (6 bases). The CDR3 consists of 17 residues. V was trimmed by 3 bases and J by 1 base, leaving 18 bases between them. Germline V gene data show CDR1 as MDHEN and CDR2 as SYDVKM. CDR3 nucleotides: TGTGCCAGCAGTTTTCGTATTGCTGAGACAGGGAACACTGAAGCTTTCTTT. Protein product: CASSFRIAETGNTEAFF.

The V gene is TRBV7-2, the J gene TRBJ1-5; D is unresolved. CDR3 length equals 14 residues. V lost 3 bases and J 2 bases, leaving 8 bases between the germline ends. CDR1 and CDR2 from the germline V gene are SGHTA and FQGNSA. The CDR3, as DNA: TGTGCCAGCAGCTTCGGGCCTGGCAATCAGCCCCAGCATTTT. It codes for CASSFGPGNQPQHF. The full variable domain, its missing parts supplied by reference TRBV7-2 and TRBJ1-5, is GAGVSQSPSNKVTEKGKDVELRCDPISGHTALYWYRQSLGQGLEFLIYFQGNSAPDKSGLPSDRFSAERTGGSVSTLTIQRTQQEDSAVYLCASSFGPGNQPQHFGDGTRLSIL.

The V and J genes are TRBV19 and TRBJ1-1; the D gene is possibly TRBD1 (6 bases). The CDR3 contains 15 residues. The germline V gene encodes CDR1 LNHDA and CDR2 SQIVND (reference sequence). Trimming pared 3 bases from V and 3 bases from J, leaving 14 bases between. CDR3 loop: CASSMGGFGDTEAFF. The CDR3 DNA is TGTGCCAGTAGTATGGGGGGCTTTGGGGACACTGAAGCTTTCTTT. The full variable domain, its missing parts supplied by reference TRBV19 and TRBJ1-1, is DGGITQSPKYLFRKEGQNVTLSCEQNLNHDAMYWYRQDPGQGLRLIYYSQIVNDFQKGDIAEGYSVSREKKESFPLTVTSAQKNPTAFYLCASSMGGFGDTEAFFGQGTRLTVV.

In its sample, this clone was seen a few times. The chain joins TRBV6-4 to TRBJ2-1; 14 bases line up with TRBD2. Trimming removed 0 bases from V and 9 bases from J; junction bases left unmatched: 1. Germline V gene sequence: CDR1 MRHNA, CDR2 SNTAGT. This CDR3 spans 15 amino acids. CDR3 DNA sequence: TGTGCCAGCAGTGACTCGACTAGCGGGGGGGCTGAGCAGTTCTTC. Translation gives CASSDSTSGGAEQFF.

The genes are TRBV6-1 and TRBJ1-5; D remains unclear. This CDR3 is 12 amino acids long. V lost 7 bases and J 9 bases, leaving 13 bases between the germline ends. CDR1 and CDR2 (germline): MNHNS, SASEGT. The CDR3 region has the DNA TGTGCCAGCACCAAAGGAGGTTTGCCCCAGCATTTT. Protein: CASTKGGLPQHF.

This clone appeared a few times. CDR3 loop: CASSLYLAAPSYNEQFF. The CDR3 DNA is TGCGCCAGCAGCTTGTATCTAGCGGCCCCCTCCTACAATGAGCAGTTCTTC. This rearrangement joins TRBV5-1 to TRBJ2-1; TRBD2 matches 7 bases. Germline V gene sequence: CDR1 SGHRS, CDR2 YFSETQ. The J segment lost 0 bases and the V segment lost 1 base, leaving 7 bases of the junction unmatched. This CDR3 is 17 amino acids long.

The CDR3 here is CASSPRTGGDEQYF. The DNA for the CDR3 is TGTGCCAGCAGTCCCCGGACAGGGGGCGACGAGCAGTACTTC. The chain couples TRBV25-1 to TRBJ2-7; the match to TRBD1 covers 11 bases. The V segment lost 5 bases and the J segment 5 bases; nucleotides outside the gene matches: 5. Germline values: CDR1 MGHDK, CDR2 SYGVNS. The CDR3 sequence is 14 residues long.

This clone appeared a few times. The chain recombines TRBV19 with TRBJ1-1; possibly TRBD1 for D (5 bases). In germline, CDR1 is LNHDA, CDR2 SQIVND (reference sequence). Trimming shortened V by 6 bases and J by 4 bases, and 12 bases separated the two germline ends. The CDR3 contains 13 residues. The CDR3: CASRVEGSTEAFF. For the CDR3, the DNA is TGTGCCAGTAGGGTGGAGGGGAGCACTGAAGCTTTCTTT.

This rearrangement joins TRBV7-9 to TRBJ2-1, with D maybe TRBD2 (5 bases). Trimming cost V 5 bases and J 3 bases, with 17 bases left between them. Germline V gene sequence: CDR1 SEHNR, CDR2 FQNEAQ (reference sequence). There are 16 residues in the CDR3. The CDR3 DNA reads TGTGCCAGCAGCCCCCGGACGAGGGTAAGCTACAATGAGCAGTTCTTC. It encodes CASSPRTRVSYNEQFF.